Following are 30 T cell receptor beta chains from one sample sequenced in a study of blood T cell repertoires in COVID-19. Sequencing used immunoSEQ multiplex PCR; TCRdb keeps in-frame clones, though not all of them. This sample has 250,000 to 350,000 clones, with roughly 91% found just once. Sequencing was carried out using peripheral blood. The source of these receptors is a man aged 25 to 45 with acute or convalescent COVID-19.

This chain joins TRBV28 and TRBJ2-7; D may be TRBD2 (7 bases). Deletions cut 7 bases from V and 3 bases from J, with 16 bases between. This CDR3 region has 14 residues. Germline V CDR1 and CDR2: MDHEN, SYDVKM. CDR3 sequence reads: CASNWGGLNYEQYF. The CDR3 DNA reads TGTGCCAGCAATTGGGGGGGGCTTAACTACGAGCAGTACTTC. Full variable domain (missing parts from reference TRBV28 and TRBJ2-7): DVKVTQSSRYLVKRTGEKVFLECVQDMDHENMFWYRQDPGLGLRLIYFSYDVKMKEKGDIPEGYSVSREKKERFSLILESASTNQTSMYLCASNWGGLNYEQYFGPGTRLTVT.

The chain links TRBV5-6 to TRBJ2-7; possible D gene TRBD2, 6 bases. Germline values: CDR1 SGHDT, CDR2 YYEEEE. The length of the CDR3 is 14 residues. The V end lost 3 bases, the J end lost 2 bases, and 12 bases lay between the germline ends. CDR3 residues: CASSSGGDAYEQYF. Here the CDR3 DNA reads TGTGCCAGCAGCTCCGGGGGTGACGCCTACGAGCAGTACTTC. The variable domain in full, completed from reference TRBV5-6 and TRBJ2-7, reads DAGVTQSPTHLIKTRGQQVTLRCSPKSGHDTVSWYQQALGQGPQFIFQYYEEEERQRGNFPDRFSGHQFPNYSSELNVNALLLGDSALYLCASSSGGDAYEQYFGPGTRLTVT.

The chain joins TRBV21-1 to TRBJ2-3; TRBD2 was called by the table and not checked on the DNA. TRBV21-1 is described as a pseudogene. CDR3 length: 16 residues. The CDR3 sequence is CASSAESGGTFGTQYF. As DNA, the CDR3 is TGTGCCAGCAGCGCCGAGAGCGGGGGGACTTTCGGTACGCAGTATTTT.

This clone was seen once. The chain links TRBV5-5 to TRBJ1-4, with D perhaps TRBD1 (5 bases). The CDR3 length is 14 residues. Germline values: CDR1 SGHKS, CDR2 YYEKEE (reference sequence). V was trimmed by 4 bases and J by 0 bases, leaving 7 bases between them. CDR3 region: CASSKTATNEKLFF. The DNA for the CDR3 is TGTGCCAGCAGCAAGACAGCAACTAATGAAAAACTGTTTTTT.

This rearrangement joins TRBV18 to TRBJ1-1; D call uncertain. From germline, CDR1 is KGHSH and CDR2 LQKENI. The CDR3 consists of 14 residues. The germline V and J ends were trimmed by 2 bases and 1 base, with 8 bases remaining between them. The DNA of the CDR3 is TGTGCCAGCTCACCAATAAGCCGGAACACTGAAGCTTTCTTT. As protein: CASSPISRNTEAFF.

This CDR3 reads CASSPLNENTEAFF. The CDR3 DNA reads TGCGCCAGCAGCCCACTAAACGAGAACACTGAAGCTTTCTTT. The V gene is TRBV5-1, the J gene TRBJ1-1; D call uncertain. The V gene's germline CDR1 is SGHRS and CDR2 YFSETQ. The CDR3 loop spans 14 amino acids. Trimming cost V 4 bases and J 1 base, with 11 bases left between them.

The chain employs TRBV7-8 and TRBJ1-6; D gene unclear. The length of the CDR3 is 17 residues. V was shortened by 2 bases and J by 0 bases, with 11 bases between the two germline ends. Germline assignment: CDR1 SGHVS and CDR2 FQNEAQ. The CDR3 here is CASSLISGSSYNSPLHF. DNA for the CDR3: TGTGCCAGCAGCTTAATTTCGGGAAGCTCCTATAATTCACCCCTCCACTTT.

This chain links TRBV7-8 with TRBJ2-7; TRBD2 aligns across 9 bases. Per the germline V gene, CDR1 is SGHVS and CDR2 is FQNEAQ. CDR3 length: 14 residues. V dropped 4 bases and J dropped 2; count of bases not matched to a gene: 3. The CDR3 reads CASSSSGKPYEQYF. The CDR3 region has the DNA TGTGCCAGCAGCTCTAGCGGGAAACCCTACGAGCAGTACTTC.

The CDR3 DNA is TGTGCCAGCAGCCAAGCACTCCCAGGGAATGAGCAGTTCTTC. Residues: CASSQALPGNEQFF. The rearrangement joins TRBV3-1 (or the pseudogene TRBV3-2) to TRBJ2-1; perhaps TRBD1 as D (5 bases). V shed 1 base and J shed 7 bases, with 11 bases lying between them. This CDR3 is 14 amino acids long. Germline V gene data show CDR1 as LGHDT and CDR2 as YNNKEL (reference sequence).

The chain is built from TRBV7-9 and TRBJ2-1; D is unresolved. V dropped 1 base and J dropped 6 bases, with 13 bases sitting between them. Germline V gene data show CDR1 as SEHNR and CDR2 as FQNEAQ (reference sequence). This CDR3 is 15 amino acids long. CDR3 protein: CASSLGPGESNEQFF. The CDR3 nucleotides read TGTGCCAGCAGCTTAGGGCCGGGTGAATCCAATGAGCAGTTCTTC.

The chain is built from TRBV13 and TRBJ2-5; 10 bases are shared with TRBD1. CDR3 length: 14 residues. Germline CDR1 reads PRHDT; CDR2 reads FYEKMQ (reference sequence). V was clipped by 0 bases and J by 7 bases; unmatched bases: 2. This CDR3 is CASSLGGTGVTQYF. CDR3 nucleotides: TGTGCCAGCAGCTTAGGTGGGACAGGGGTGACCCAGTACTTC.

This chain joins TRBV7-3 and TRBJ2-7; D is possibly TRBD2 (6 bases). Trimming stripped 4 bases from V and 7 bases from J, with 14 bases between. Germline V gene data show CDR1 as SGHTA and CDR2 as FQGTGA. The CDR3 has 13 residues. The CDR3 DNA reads TGTGCCAGCAGCTCGGGCGGGACTGGAGAGCAGTACTTC. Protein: CASSSGGTGEQYF.

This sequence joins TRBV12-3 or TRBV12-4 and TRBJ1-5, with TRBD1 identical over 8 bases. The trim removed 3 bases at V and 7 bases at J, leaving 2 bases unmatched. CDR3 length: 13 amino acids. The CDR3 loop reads CASSFRGHQPQHF. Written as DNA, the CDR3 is TGTGCCAGCAGTTTCAGGGGGCACCAGCCCCAGCATTTT.

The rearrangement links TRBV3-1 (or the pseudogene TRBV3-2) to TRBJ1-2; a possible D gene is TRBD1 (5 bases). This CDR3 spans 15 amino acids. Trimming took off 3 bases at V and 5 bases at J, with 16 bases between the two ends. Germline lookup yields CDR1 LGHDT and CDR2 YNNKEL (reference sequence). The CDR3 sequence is CASSHSQSGLYGYTF. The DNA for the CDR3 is TGTGCCAGCAGCCACAGTCAGTCAGGGCTTTATGGCTACACCTTC.

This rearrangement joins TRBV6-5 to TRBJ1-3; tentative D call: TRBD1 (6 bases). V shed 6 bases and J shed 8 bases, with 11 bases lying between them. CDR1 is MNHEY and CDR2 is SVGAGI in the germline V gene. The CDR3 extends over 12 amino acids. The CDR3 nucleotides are TGTGCCAGCAGGACCCGACAGGACACCATATATTTT. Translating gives CASRTRQDTIYF.

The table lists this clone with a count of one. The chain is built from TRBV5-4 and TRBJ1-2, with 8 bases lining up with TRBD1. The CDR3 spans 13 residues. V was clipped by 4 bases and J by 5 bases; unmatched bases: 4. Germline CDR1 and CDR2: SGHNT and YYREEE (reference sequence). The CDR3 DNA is TGTGCCAGCAGCAGAAGGGACAGGTATGGCTACACCTTC. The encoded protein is CASSRRDRYGYTF. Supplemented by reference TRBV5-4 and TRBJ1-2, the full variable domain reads ETGVTQSPTHLIKTRGQQVTLRCSSQSGHNTVSWYQQALGQGPQFIFQYYREEENGRGNFPPRFSGLQFPNYSSELNVNALELDDSALYLCASSRRDRYGYTFGSGTRLTVV.

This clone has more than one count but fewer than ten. The CDR3 DNA reads TGCGCCAGCAGCCAAGTCGAAAGCGGGTATGGCTACACCTTC. This sequence encodes CASSQVESGYGYTF. The chain employs TRBV4-1 and TRBJ1-2; D is unresolved. This CDR3 is 14 amino acids long. V lost 1 base to trimming and J lost 5 bases, with 11 bases between them. The germline V gene encodes CDR1 MGHRA and CDR2 YSYEKL.

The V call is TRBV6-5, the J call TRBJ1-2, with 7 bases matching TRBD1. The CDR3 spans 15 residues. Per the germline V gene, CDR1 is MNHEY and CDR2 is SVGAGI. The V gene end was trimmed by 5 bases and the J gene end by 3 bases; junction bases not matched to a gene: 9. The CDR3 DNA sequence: TGTGCCAGCAGTAAAACCCAGGGGGGATACTATGGCTACACCTTC. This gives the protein CASSKTQGGYYGYTF.

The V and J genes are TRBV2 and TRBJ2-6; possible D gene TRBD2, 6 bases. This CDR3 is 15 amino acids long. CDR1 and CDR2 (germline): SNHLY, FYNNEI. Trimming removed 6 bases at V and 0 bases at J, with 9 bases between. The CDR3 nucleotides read TGTGCCAGCAGCCTCGGGGGCTCTGGGGCCAACGTCCTGACTTTC. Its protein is CASSLGGSGANVLTF. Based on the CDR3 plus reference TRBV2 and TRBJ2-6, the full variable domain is EPEVTQTPSHQVTQMGQEVILRCVPISNHLYFYWYRQILGQKVEFLVSFYNNEISEKSEIFDDQFSVERPDGSNFTLKIRSTKLEDSAMYFCASSLGGSGANVLTFGAGSRLTVL.

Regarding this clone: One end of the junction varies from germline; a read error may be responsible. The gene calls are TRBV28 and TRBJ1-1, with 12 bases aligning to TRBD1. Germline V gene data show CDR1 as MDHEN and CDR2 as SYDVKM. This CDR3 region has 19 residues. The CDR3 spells CASGFLSSGQGALGTEAFF. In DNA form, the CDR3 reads TGTGCCAGCGGTTTCCTTTCGTCGGGACAGGGGGCCTTGGGTACTGAAGCTTTCTTT.

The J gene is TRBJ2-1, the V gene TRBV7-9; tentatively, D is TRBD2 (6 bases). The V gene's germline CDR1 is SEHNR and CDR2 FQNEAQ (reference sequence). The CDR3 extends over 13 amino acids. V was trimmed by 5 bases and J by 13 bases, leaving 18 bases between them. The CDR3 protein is CASSPEPRLEQFF. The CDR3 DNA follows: TGTGCCAGCAGCCCCGAACCTAGACTAGAACAGTTCTTC.

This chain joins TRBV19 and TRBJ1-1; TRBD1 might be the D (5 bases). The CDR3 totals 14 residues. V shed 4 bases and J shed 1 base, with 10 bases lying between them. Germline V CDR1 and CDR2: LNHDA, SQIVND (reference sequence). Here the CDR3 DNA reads TGTGCCAGTAGTACAGGGTTAAAGAACACTGAAGCTTTCTTT. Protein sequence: CASSTGLKNTEAFF.

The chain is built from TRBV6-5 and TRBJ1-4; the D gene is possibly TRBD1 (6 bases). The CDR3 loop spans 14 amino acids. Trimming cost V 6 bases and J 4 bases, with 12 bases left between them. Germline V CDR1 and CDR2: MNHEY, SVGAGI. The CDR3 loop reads CASRRTARNEKLFF. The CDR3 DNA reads TGTGCCAGCAGAAGGACAGCGCGTAATGAAAAACTGTTTTTT.

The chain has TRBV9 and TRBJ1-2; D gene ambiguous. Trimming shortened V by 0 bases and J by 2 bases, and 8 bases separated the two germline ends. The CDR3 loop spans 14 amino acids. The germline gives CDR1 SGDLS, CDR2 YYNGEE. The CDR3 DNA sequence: TGTGCCAGCAGCGTAGGGGTGGAGAACTATGGCTACACCTTC. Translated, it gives CASSVGVENYGYTF. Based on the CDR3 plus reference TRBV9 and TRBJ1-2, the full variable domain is DSGVTQTPKHLITATGQRVTLRCSPRSGDLSVYWYQQSLDQGLQFLIQYYNGEERAKGNILERFSAQQFPDLHSELNLSSLELGDSALYFCASSVGVENYGYTFGSGTRLTVV.

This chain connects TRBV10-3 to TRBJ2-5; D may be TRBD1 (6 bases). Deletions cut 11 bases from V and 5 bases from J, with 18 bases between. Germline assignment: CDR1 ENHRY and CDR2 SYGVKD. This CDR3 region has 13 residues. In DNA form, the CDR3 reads TGTGCCCACGCGCCGGGACAAGGGGAGACCCAGTACTTC. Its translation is CAHAPGQGETQYF.

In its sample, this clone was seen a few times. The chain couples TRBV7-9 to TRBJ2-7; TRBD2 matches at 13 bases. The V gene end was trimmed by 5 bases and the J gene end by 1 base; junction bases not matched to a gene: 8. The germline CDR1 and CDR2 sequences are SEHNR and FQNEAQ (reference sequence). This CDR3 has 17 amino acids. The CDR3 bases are TGTGCCAGCAGCGGGACTAGCGGGGTAGTTAATTCCTACGAGCAGTACTTC. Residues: CASSGTSGVVNSYEQYF.

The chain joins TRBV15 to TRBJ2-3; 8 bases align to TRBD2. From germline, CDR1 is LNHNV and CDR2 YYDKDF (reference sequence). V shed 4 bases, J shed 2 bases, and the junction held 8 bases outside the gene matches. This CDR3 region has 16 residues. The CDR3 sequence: CATSKQVAGHTDTQYF. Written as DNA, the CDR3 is TGTGCCACCAGCAAACAAGTAGCGGGGCACACAGATACGCAGTATTTT. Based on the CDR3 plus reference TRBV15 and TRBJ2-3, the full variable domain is DAMVIQNPRYQVTQFGKPVTLSCSQTLNHNVMYWYQQKSSQAPKLLFHYYDKDFNNEADTPDNFQSRRPNTSFCFLDIRSPGLGDTAMYLCATSKQVAGHTDTQYFGPGTRLTVL.

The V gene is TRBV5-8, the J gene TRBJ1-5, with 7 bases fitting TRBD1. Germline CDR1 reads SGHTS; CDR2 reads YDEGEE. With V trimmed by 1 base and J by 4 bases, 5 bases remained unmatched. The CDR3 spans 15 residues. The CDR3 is CASSLPGQANQPQHF. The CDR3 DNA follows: TGTGCCAGCAGCTTGCCCGGACAGGCTAATCAGCCCCAGCATTTT.

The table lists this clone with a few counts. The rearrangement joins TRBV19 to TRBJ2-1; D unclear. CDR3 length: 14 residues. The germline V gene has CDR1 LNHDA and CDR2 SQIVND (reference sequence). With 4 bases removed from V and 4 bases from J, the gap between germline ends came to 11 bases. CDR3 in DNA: TGTGCCAGTAGTACGCTGATCGGGTACAATGAGCAGTTCTTC. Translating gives CASSTLIGYNEQFF.

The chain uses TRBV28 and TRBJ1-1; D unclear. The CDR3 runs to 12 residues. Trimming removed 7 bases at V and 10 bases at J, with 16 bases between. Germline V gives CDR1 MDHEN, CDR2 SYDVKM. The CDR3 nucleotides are TGTGCCAGCAAAGAGACCGACACCGGAGCTTTCTTT. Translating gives CASKETDTGAFF.